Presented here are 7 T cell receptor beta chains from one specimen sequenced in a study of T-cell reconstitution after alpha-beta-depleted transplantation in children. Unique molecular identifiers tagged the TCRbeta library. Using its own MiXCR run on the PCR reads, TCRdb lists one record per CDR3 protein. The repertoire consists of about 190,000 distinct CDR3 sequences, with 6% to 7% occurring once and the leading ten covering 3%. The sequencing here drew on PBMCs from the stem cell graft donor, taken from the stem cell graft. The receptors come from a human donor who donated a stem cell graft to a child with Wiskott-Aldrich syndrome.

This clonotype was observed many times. For the CDR3, the DNA is TGTGCCAGCAGCTTACTAGCGGGAGCTACGAATGAGCAGTTCTTC. It encodes CASSLLAGATNEQFF. The V call is TRBV7-2, the J call TRBJ2-1; 10 nucleotides align to TRBD2. The trim removed 2 bases at V and 7 bases at J, leaving 5 bases unmatched. The germline gives CDR1 SGHTA, CDR2 FQGNSA. CDR3 length: 15 residues.

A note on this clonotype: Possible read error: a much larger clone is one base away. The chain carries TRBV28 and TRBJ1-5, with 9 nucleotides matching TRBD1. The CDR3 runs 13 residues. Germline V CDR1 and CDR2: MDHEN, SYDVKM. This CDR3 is CTSSRTGVKPQHF. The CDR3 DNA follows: TGTACCAGCAGCAGGACAGGGGTGAAGCCCCAGCATTTT.

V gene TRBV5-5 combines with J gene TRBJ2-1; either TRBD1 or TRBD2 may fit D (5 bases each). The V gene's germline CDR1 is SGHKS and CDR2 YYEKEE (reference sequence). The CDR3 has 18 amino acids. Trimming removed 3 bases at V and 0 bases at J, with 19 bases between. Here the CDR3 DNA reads TGTGCCAGCAGCTCCCTAATAGCTTGGGGGAGCTCCTACAATGAGCAGTTCTTC. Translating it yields CASSSLIAWGSSYNEQFF.

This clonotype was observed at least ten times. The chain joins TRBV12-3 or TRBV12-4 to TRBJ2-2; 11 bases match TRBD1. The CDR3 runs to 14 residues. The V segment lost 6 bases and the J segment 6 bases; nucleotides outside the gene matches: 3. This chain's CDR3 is CASRTGQGAGELFF. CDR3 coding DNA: TGTGCCAGCAGGACGGGACAGGGGGCCGGGGAGCTGTTTTTT.

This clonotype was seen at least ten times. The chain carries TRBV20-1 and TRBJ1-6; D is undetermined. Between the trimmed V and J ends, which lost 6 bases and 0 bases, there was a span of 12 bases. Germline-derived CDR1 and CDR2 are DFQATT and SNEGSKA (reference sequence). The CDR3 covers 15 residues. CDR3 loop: CSAQRESSYNSPLHF. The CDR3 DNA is TGCAGTGCCCAACGGGAGAGCTCCTATAATTCACCCCTCCACTTT.

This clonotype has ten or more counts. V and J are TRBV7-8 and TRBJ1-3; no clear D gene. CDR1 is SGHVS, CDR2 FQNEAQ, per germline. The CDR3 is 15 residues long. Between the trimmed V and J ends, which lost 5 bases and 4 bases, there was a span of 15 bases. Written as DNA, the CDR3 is TGTGCCAGCAGCCCAAAGGTCGGATTAGGAAACACCATATATTTT. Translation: CASSPKVGLGNTIYF.

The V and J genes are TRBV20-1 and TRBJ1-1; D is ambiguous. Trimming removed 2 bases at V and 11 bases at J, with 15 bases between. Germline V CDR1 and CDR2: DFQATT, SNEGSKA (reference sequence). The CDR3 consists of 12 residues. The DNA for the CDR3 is TGCAGTGCTAGAATACCGGGATCCGTGGCTTTCTTT. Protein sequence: CSARIPGSVAFF.